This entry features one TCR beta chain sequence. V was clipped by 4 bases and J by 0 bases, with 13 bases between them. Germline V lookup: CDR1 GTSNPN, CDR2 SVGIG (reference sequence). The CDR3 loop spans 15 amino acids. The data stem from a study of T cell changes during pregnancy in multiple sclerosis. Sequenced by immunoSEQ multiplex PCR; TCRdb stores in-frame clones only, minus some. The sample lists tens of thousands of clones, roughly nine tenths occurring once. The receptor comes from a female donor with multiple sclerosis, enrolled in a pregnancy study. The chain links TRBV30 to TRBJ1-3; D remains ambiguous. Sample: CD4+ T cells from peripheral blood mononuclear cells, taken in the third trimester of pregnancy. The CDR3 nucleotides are TGTGCCTGGATGGGAGGCAGGAACTCTGGAAACACCATATATTTT. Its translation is CAWMGGRNSGNTIYF.